Below are 12 T cell receptor beta chains sequenced from a single sample in a study of memory CD4+ T cells and cytomegalovirus serostatus. Single viable CD3+CD4+CD8-CD45RO+ cells were sorted as the memory CD4+ T cells. Method: immunoSEQ multiplex PCR; TCRdb's copy keeps in-frame clones and lacks some. This table has tens of thousands of clones, over 65% appearing once. The sample consisted of memory CD4+ T cells from blood. The receptors were sampled from an adult in good health and CMV-seronegative.

The CDR3 nucleotides read TGTGCCAGCAGCTTAGGCACGGGACGGAACACCGGGGAGCTGTTTTTT. Amino acid sequence: CASSLGTGRNTGELFF. The chain couples TRBV11-3 to TRBJ2-2; D may be TRBD1 or TRBD2 (5 bases each). The CDR3 sequence is 16 residues long. From germline, CDR1 is SGHNT and CDR2 YENEEA. With 1 base removed from V and 1 base from J, the gap between germline ends came to 10 bases.

The J gene is TRBJ2-2, the V gene TRBV25-1; 7 nucleotides align to TRBD1. J gave up 1 base and V 1 base, and 3 bases lay outside the gene matches. CDR1 and CDR2 (germline): MGHDK, SYGVNS. The CDR3 has 16 residues. CDR3 protein: CASSELNRGNTGELFF. The CDR3 DNA follows: TGTGCCAGCAGTGAATTGAACAGGGGGAACACCGGGGAGCTGTTTTTT.

This sequence joins TRBV6-1 and TRBJ1-2, with 8 bases aligning to TRBD1. V dropped 4 bases and J dropped 2; count of bases not matched to a gene: 3. The germline gives CDR1 MNHNS, CDR2 SASEGT. The CDR3 has 14 amino acids. The CDR3 sequence is CASSGGQGNYGYTF. The CDR3, as DNA: TGTGCCAGCAGTGGAGGACAGGGAAACTATGGCTACACCTTC.

The rearrangement uses TRBV28 and TRBJ1-5; TRBD1 is a possible D gene (5 bases). V lost 8 bases and J lost 5, with 16 bases in between. The CDR3 has 14 amino acids. CDR1 is MDHEN and CDR2 is SYDVKM in the germline V gene. CDR3 sequence (DNA): TGTGCCAGCTATGACCCTCCGGGGGATCAGCCCCAGCATTTT. Translating gives CASYDPPGDQPQHF.

The DNA for the CDR3 is TGTGCCAGCAAAAGTTCAACGAGGGGAGGTAGCTATGGCTACACCTTC. Translation: CASKSSTRGGSYGYTF. The chain combines TRBV2 with TRBJ1-2; D is perhaps TRBD1 (5 bases). Trimming shortened V by 7 bases and J by 4 bases, and 22 bases separated the two germline ends. The germline V gene encodes CDR1 SNHLY and CDR2 FYNNEI. This CDR3 region has 16 residues.

There are a few counts of this clone. V gene TRBV7-9 combines with J gene TRBJ2-7; 9 bases are shared with TRBD2. V lost 5 bases to trimming and J lost 0 bases; unmatched junction nucleotides: 5. Germline V gene lookup returns CDR1 SEHNR and CDR2 FQNEAQ (reference sequence). This CDR3 is built from 15 residues. The CDR3 coding sequence is TGTGCCAGCAGCCCCCCAGCGGGGGGCTCCTACGAGCAGTACTTC. Protein: CASSPPAGGSYEQYF. The whole variable domain, filled in from reference TRBV7-9 and TRBJ2-7, reads DTGVSQNPRHKITKRGQNVTFRCDPISEHNRLYWYRQTLGQGPEFLTYFQNEAQLEKSRLLSDRFSAERPKGSFSTLEIQRTEQGDSAMYLCASSPPAGGSYEQYFGPGTRLTVT.

The chain links TRBV30 to TRBJ2-1; D is ambiguous. Germline lookup yields CDR1 GTSNPN and CDR2 SVGIG (reference sequence). CDR3 size: 13 residues. Trimming took off 3 bases at V and 4 bases at J, with 10 bases between the two ends. The CDR3 DNA reads as TGTGCCTGGAGGCCCGATACTTACAATGAGCAGTTCTTC. It translates to CAWRPDTYNEQFF.

This rearrangement joins TRBV19 to TRBJ2-6; 7 positions match TRBD1. CDR1 and CDR2 (germline): LNHDA, SQIVND (reference sequence). This CDR3 has 17 residues. V dropped 3 bases and J dropped 0; count of bases not matched to a gene: 5. The CDR3: CASSMGQQFSGANVLTF. The DNA for the CDR3 is TGTGCCAGTAGTATGGGACAGCAATTCTCTGGGGCCAACGTCCTGACTTTC.

V is TRBV28 and J is TRBJ2-5; 9 bases agree with TRBD1. The last part of the DNA fits TRBJ2-7 better; the J call may be wrong. From germline, CDR1 is MDHEN and CDR2 SYDVKM. The CDR3 covers 14 residues. The CDR3 DNA sequence: TGTGCCAGCAGCGGATGGGACAGGGACTACGAGCAGTACTTC. Encoded protein: CASSGWDRDYEQYF.

The chain recombines TRBV11-2 with TRBJ1-2; TRBD1 aligns across 7 bases. V was clipped by 3 bases and J by 2 bases; unmatched bases: 9. In germline, CDR1 is SGHAT, CDR2 FQNNGV. There are 16 residues in the CDR3. CDR3 DNA sequence: TGTGCCAGCAGCTTGGACCACAGGGGCTTGAACTATGGCTACACCTTC. The encoded protein is CASSLDHRGLNYGYTF.

The gene calls are TRBV13 and TRBJ1-6, with TRBD1 matching over 9 bases. Germline trimming cut 8 bases from V and 9 bases from J; bases unmatched to any gene: 11. Looked up from germline, CDR1 is PRHDT and CDR2 is FYEKMQ (reference sequence). The CDR3 runs to 15 residues. The CDR3 sequence: CASRYTGDRVSPLHF. The CDR3, as DNA: TGTGCCAGCCGCTACACCGGGGACAGGGTTTCACCCCTCCACTTT.

V and J are TRBV11-3 and TRBJ1-3; D possibly corresponds to TRBD1 (6 bases). The CDR3 is made up of 15 amino acids. Germline loops: CDR1 SGHNT, CDR2 YENEEA. The V end was cut by 4 bases, the J end by 9 bases, with 19 bases between. CDR3 DNA sequence: TGTGCCAGCAGCTCCACGACAGGACTTGGGGGCACCATATATTTT. This translates into CASSSTTGLGGTIYF.